The next 24 T cell receptor beta chains were all read from a single sample in a study of cytomegalovirus exposure and HLA in healthy donors. Produced via immunoSEQ multiplex PCR; TCRdb's table is partial and in-frame only. The sample records around 160,000 clones, roughly nine tenths being singletons. Source material: PBMCs. The receptors derive from a young woman in good health and CMV-seropositive.

The rearrangement joins TRBV27 to TRBJ1-1; the D gene is possibly TRBD1 (5 bases). Germline values: CDR1 MNHEY, CDR2 SMNVEV (reference sequence). This CDR3 comprises 18 residues. V gave up 4 bases and J gave up 4 bases, with 25 bases separating them. CDR3 loop: CASSSVPDIPKVVTEAFF. The CDR3 nucleotides read TGTGCCAGCAGTTCCGTCCCGGACATCCCTAAGGTCGTCACTGAAGCTTTCTTT.

The CDR3 region has the DNA TGCGCCAGCAGCCCTCGACAGGGAGAACTAGCCAAAAACATTCAGTACTTC. It is translated as CASSPRQGELAKNIQYF. The V gene is TRBV4-3, the J gene TRBJ2-4; 7 nucleotides agree with TRBD1. The germline gives CDR1 LGHNA, CDR2 YSLEER. The CDR3 covers 17 residues. J was trimmed by 0 bases and V by 4 bases; bases with no gene match: 9.

The chain recombines TRBV4-1 with TRBJ2-5, with 15 nucleotides matching TRBD2. V was clipped by 4 bases and J by 0 bases; unmatched bases: 3. Germline lookup yields CDR1 MGHRA and CDR2 YSYEKL. The CDR3 loop spans 17 amino acids. The CDR3 loop is CASSPGTSGGYQETQYF. The CDR3 DNA sequence: TGCGCCAGCAGCCCGGGGACTAGCGGGGGGTACCAAGAGACCCAGTACTTC.

The CDR3 loop reads CASSSARTQYF. The CDR3 DNA follows: TGTGCCAGCAGCTCAGCCCGGACGCAGTATTTT. The chain links TRBV7-9 to TRBJ2-3; no reliable D call. The CDR3 covers 11 residues. Looked up from germline, CDR1 is SEHNR and CDR2 is FQNEAQ (reference sequence). V was clipped by 4 bases and J by 9 bases, with 8 bases between them.

The rearrangement uses TRBV6-5 and TRBJ1-3, with a tentative D call TRBD1 (6 bases). The CDR3 is 14 amino acids. V was shortened by 6 bases and J by 4 bases, with 13 bases between the two germline ends. Germline CDR1 MNHEY, CDR2 SVGAGI. This CDR3 is CASSQTGSGNTIYF. Written as DNA, the CDR3 is TGTGCCAGCAGCCAGACAGGCTCCGGAAACACCATATATTTT.

This chain joins TRBV28 and TRBJ2-5; tentatively, D is TRBD2 (5 bases). Germline CDR1 reads MDHEN; CDR2 reads SYDVKM. V lost 3 bases, J lost 4 bases, and 9 bases lay in between. CDR3 length: 13 amino acids. The CDR3 DNA reads as TGTGCCAGCAGTTTCACTGGAGGAGAGACCCAGTACTTC. This codes for CASSFTGGETQYF.

This rearrangement joins TRBV9 to TRBJ2-3; D perhaps matches TRBD1 (6 bases). The V end lost 3 bases, the J end lost 0 bases, and 14 bases lay between the germline ends. The CDR3 is made up of 16 amino acids. Germline V gene data show CDR1 as SGDLS and CDR2 as YYNGEE. The CDR3 reads CASSEGVGPSTDTQYF. The CDR3 DNA sequence: TGTGCCAGCAGCGAGGGGGTAGGACCTAGCACAGATACGCAGTATTTT.

This rearrangement joins TRBV4-1 to TRBJ1-3; D call uncertain. The CDR3 contains 15 residues. Looked up from germline, CDR1 is MGHRA and CDR2 is YSYEKL. With 1 base removed from V and 4 bases from J, the gap between germline ends came to 11 bases. The CDR3 spells CASSQVSTIGNTIYF. CDR3 bases: TGCGCCAGCAGCCAAGTTTCCACTATCGGAAACACCATATATTTT.

The CDR3 DNA is TGTGCCAGCAGGCCGTACAGGGGCCCCCCCTCTGGGGCCAACGTCCTGACTTTC. Its translation is CASRPYRGPPSGANVLTF. This sequence joins TRBV7-8 and TRBJ2-6; 7 nucleotides line up with TRBD1. Germline loops: CDR1 SGHVS, CDR2 FQNEAQ. Germline trimming cut 6 bases from V and 0 bases from J; bases unmatched to any gene: 11. The length of the CDR3 is 18 residues.

This clone was seen a few times. Written as DNA, the CDR3 is TGTGCCAGCAGCGCGGGACAGGGGGAGGTCGAGACCCAGTACTTC. This gives the protein CASSAGQGEVETQYF. J is TRBJ2-5 and V is TRBV9; TRBD1 matches at 11 bases. After removal of 3 bases from V and 5 bases from J, the junction contained 6 bases not matched to a gene. Germline V gene data show CDR1 as SGDLS and CDR2 as YYNGEE. The CDR3 extends over 15 amino acids.

The chain carries TRBV6-5 and TRBJ1-2; no clear D gene. Trimming cost V 0 bases and J 8 bases, with 10 bases left between them. This CDR3 is built from 13 residues. Germline V gene sequence: CDR1 MNHEY, CDR2 SVGAGI. The CDR3 sequence is CASSYSSGLGYTF. CDR3 nucleotides: TGTGCCAGCAGTTACTCCTCGGGATTAGGCTACACCTTC.

The chain links TRBV9 to TRBJ2-5; a weak D match, TRBD1 (6 bases). CDR3 length: 19 amino acids. Germline V CDR1 and CDR2: SGDLS, YYNGEE. V was pared by 3 bases and J by 2 bases, with 26 bases between. The CDR3 region has the DNA TGTGCCAGCAGCGGCCGTACGACTTCGAGACAGGCCACTCAAGAGACCCAGTACTTC. Translation gives CASSGRTTSRQATQETQYF.

The rearrangement links TRBV4-2 to TRBJ1-5; D might be TRBD1 (6 bases). This CDR3 has 16 amino acids. The germline gives CDR1 LGHNA, CDR2 YNFKEQ. V was shortened by 0 bases and J by 6 bases, with 15 bases between the two germline ends. The CDR3 DNA follows: TGTGCCAGCAGCCAAGATGGGGGGGCCAGTAGTCAGCCCCAGCATTTT. Its protein is CASSQDGGASSQPQHF.

The genes are TRBV2 and TRBJ2-3, with 7 bases matching TRBD2. V was pared by 6 bases and J by 1 base, with 4 bases of the junction left unmatched. The CDR3 totals 14 residues. Germline values: CDR1 SNHLY, CDR2 FYNNEI. The CDR3 loop is CASRPGLRTDTQYF. Here the CDR3 DNA reads TGTGCCAGCAGACCGGGACTACGCACAGATACGCAGTATTTT.

This clone appeared once. The genes are TRBV7-9 and TRBJ2-2; D gene uncertain. Germline lookup yields CDR1 SEHNR and CDR2 FQNEAQ (reference sequence). This CDR3 has 15 residues. V dropped 2 bases and J dropped 7 bases, with 14 bases sitting between them. CDR3 bases: TGTGCCAGCAGCTTATCTCAGCAAGGAGTCGGGGAGCTGTTTTTT. This sequence encodes CASSLSQQGVGELFF.

V is TRBV27 and J is TRBJ2-1; D is perhaps TRBD2 (5 bases). Germline-derived CDR1 and CDR2 are MNHEY and SMNVEV (reference sequence). The length of the CDR3 is 12 residues. The V gene lost 5 bases and the J gene lost 9 bases, with 11 bases spanning the gap. In DNA, the CDR3 is TGTGCCAGCAGTCGGGGTAGCCTTGAGCAGTTCTTC. It specifies CASSRGSLEQFF.

The V gene is TRBV6-6, the J gene TRBJ2-1, with 16 bases matching TRBD2. Germline V gives CDR1 MNHNY, CDR2 SVGAGI (reference sequence). J was trimmed by 6 bases and V by 4 bases; bases with no gene match: 3. This CDR3 is 16 amino acids long. The CDR3 nucleotides are TGTGCCAGCAGTTCGGGACTAGCGGGGGGGCTCAATGAGCAGTTCTTC. Its translation is CASSSGLAGGLNEQFF.

The chain uses TRBV7-8 and TRBJ2-1; TRBD1 agrees at 7 bases. This CDR3 has 12 residues. Germline V gene sequence: CDR1 SGHVS, CDR2 FQNEAQ. Trimming removed 10 bases from V and 4 bases from J; junction bases left unmatched: 4. The CDR3 DNA sequence: TGTGCCACAGGACAGGCTTACAATGAGCAGTTCTTC. This translates into CATGQAYNEQFF. The entire variable domain, with the rest obtained from reference TRBV7-8 and TRBJ2-1, is as follows: GAGVSQSPRYKVAKRGQDVALRCDPISGHVSLFWYQQALGQGPEFLTYFQNEAQLDKSGLPSDRFFAERPEGSVSTLKIQRTQQEDSAVYLCATGQAYNEQFFGPGTRLTVL.

V is TRBV4-2 and J is TRBJ2-1, with D tentatively TRBD2 (6 bases). The CDR3 has 16 residues. Germline values: CDR1 LGHNA, CDR2 YNFKEQ. The V and J ends lost 0 bases and 2 bases respectively, with 11 bases between them. CDR3 DNA: TGTGCCAGCAGCCAAGACGCCGGGAGCACCTACAATGAGCAGTTCTTC. This codes for CASSQDAGSTYNEQFF.

This clone was found once. This chain links TRBV27 with TRBJ1-5, with 7 bases aligning to TRBD1. The V and J ends lost 3 bases and 2 bases, in that order; junction bases with no gene match: 7. Germline lookup yields CDR1 MNHEY and CDR2 SMNVEV (reference sequence). The CDR3 has 16 residues. Written as DNA, the CDR3 is TGTGCCAGCAGTTTTAGACAGGGTAGGGGCAATCAGCCCCAGCATTTT. Its protein is CASSFRQGRGNQPQHF.

The chain recombines TRBV9 with TRBJ2-1; no definite D call. Germline assignment: CDR1 SGDLS and CDR2 YYNGEE. The V end lost 4 bases, the J end lost 8 bases, and 7 bases lay between the germline ends. The CDR3 covers 11 residues. Here the CDR3 DNA reads TGTGCCAGCAGCTCACTTGATGAGCAGTTCTTC. This sequence encodes CASSSLDEQFF.

The rearrangement links TRBV6-1 to TRBJ2-7; TRBD2 aligns across 11 bases. Germline V gene lookup returns CDR1 MNHNS and CDR2 SASEGT. The CDR3 covers 13 residues. V trimming: 6 bases; J trimming: 12 bases; junction bases outside the gene matches: 10. The CDR3: CASRGYPGTSGYF. The CDR3 coding sequence is TGTGCCAGCAGAGGGTACCCCGGGACTAGCGGGTACTTC.

This chain connects TRBV20-1 to TRBJ2-7, with no clear D. CDR3 length equals 11 residues. The germline V and J ends were trimmed by 6 bases and 6 bases, with 12 bases remaining between them. Germline CDR1 and CDR2: DFQATT and SNEGSKA (reference sequence). CDR3 sequence: CSAQQIAEQYF. DNA for the CDR3: TGCAGTGCCCAACAGATCGCCGAGCAGTACTTC.

This clone occurred a few times. V gene TRBV2 combines with J gene TRBJ2-1; D uncertain. V shed 1 base and J shed 0 bases, with 7 bases lying between them. CDR1 and CDR2 (germline): SNHLY, FYNNEI. This CDR3 region has 15 residues. The CDR3 region is CASSEGLSSYNEQFF. CDR3 DNA: TGTGCCAGCAGTGAAGGACTGAGCTCCTACAATGAGCAGTTCTTC.